This T cell receptor (beta chain) was observed in a study of human T cells and chemical hapten exposure. Time point specified: patch test 1, 2 weeks after DPC sensitization. Treatment in this sample: therapeutic diphenylcyclopropenone sensitization with weekly scalp DPC. TCRdb ran MiXCR on the RACE reads and lists one entry per CDR3 protein. The sample shows around 120,000 distinct CDR3 sequences, 12% to 15% of them seen only once. Between the trimmed V and J ends, which lost 4 bases and 1 base, there was a span of 16 bases. The germline gives CDR1 SGHDN, CDR2 FVKESK. This CDR3 has 16 residues. This chain joins TRBV14 and TRBJ2-5; D gene unclear. Here the sequenced sample was whole blood, taken in connection with sensitization to the hapten diphenylcyclopropenone (DPC). This receptor was taken from a man between 18 and 35 years old with alopecia areata. Some clones in this sample may be carry-over from other donors' samples. The DNA of the CDR3 is TGTGCCAGCAGCCCTATCCTCGGACGAGGCCAAGAGACCCAGTACTTC. It yields the protein CASSPILGRGQETQYF.